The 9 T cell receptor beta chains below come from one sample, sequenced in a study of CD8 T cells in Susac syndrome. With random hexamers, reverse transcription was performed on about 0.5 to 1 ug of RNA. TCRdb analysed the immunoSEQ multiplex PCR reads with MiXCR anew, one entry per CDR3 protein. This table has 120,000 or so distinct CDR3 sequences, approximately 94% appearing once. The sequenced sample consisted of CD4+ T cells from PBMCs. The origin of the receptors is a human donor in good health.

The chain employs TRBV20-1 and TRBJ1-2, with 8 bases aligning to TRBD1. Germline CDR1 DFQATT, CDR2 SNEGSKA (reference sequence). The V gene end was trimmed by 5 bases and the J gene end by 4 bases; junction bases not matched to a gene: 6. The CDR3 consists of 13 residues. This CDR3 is CSAPWTGLYGYTF. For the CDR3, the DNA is TGCAGTGCTCCTTGGACAGGGCTCTATGGCTACACCTTC.

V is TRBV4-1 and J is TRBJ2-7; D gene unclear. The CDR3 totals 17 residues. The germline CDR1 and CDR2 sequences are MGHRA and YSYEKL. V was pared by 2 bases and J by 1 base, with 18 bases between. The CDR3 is CASSQIDFIGSSYEQYF. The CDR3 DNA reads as TGCGCCAGCAGCCAAATTGATTTTATTGGTTCGTCCTACGAGCAGTACTTC.

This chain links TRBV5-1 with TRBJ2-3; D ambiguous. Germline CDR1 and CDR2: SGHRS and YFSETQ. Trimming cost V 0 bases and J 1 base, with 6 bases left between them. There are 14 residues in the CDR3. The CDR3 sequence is CASSLGGRTDTQYF. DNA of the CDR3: TGCGCCAGCAGCTTGGGCGGCCGCACAGATACGCAGTATTTT.

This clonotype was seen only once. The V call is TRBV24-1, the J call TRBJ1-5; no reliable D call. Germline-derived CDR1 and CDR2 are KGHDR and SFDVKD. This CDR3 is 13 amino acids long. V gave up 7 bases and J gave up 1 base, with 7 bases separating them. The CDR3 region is CATSRVSNQPQHF. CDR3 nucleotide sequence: TGTGCCACCAGCAGAGTGAGCAATCAGCCCCAGCATTTT.

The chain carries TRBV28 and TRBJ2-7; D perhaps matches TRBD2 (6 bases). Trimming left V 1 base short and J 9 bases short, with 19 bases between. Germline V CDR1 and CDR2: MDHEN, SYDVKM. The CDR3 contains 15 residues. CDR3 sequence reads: CASSLYTGAPGGQYF. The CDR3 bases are TGTGCCAGCAGTTTATATACGGGAGCCCCCGGCGGGCAGTACTTC. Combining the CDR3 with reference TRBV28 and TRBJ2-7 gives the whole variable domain DVKVTQSSRYLVKRTGEKVFLECVQDMDHENMFWYRQDPGLGLRLIYFSYDVKMKEKGDIPEGYSVSREKKERFSLILESASTNQTSMYLCASSLYTGAPGGQYFGPGTRLTVT.

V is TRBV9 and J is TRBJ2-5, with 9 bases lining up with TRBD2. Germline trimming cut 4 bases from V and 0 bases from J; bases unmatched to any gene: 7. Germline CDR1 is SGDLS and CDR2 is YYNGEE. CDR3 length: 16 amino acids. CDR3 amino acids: CASSFELAGHQETQYF. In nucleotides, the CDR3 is TGTGCCAGCAGCTTCGAACTAGCGGGTCACCAAGAGACCCAGTACTTC.

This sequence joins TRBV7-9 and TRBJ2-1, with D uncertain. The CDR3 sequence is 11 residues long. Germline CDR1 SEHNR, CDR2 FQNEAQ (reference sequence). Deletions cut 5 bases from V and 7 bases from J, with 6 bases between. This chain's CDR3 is CASSRSNEQFF. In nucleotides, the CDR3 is TGTGCCAGCAGCCGATCTAATGAGCAGTTCTTC.

The CDR3 sequence: CASSYSGAQETQYF. In nucleotides, the CDR3 is TGTGCCAGCAGTTACTCAGGGGCCCAAGAGACCCAGTACTTC. This chain connects TRBV6-2 or TRBV6-3 to TRBJ2-5, with D perhaps TRBD1 (5 bases). The germline V gene encodes CDR1 MNHEY and CDR2 SVGEGT. V was shortened by 0 bases and J by 1 base, with 6 bases between the two germline ends. The CDR3 has 14 residues.

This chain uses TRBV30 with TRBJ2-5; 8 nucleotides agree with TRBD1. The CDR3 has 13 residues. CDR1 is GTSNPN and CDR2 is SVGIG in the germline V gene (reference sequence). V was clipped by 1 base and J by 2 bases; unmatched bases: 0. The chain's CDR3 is CAWSGQGQETQYF. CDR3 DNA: TGTGCCTGGAGTGGACAGGGGCAAGAGACCCAGTACTTC.